This TCR beta chain was identified in a study of regulatory T cells in long-lasting Graves disease. With 6 bases clipped from V and 5 bases from J, the junction kept 6 bases outside the gene matches. The germline V gene has CDR1 SNHLY and CDR2 FYNNEI. CDR3 length: 14 residues. Arm-PCR of CDR3 regions and iRepertoire HTBI primers were used to build TCR beta libraries. In TCRdb, the multiplex PCR reads were re-called with MiXCR into one record per CDR3 protein. The sample contains about 660,000 distinct CDR3 sequences, around 32% of which appear only once. Time point specified: persistent/refractory GD, antithyroid drugs over 5 years with positive TRAb. The TCR library was made from RNA extracted from PBMCs.

This TCR was sampled from a female donor with Graves disease. The starting material was peripheral blood mononuclear cells (PBMCs), obtained when the disease was refractory, from a patient treated with antithyroid drugs. The chain recombines TRBV2 with TRBJ1-5, with TRBD1 matching 8 bases. CDR3 protein: CASSDTGGDQPQHF. Here the CDR3 DNA reads TGTGCCAGCAGCGATACAGGGGGGGATCAGCCCCAGCATTTT.